This T cell receptor (beta chain) was sequenced for a study of shared clonotypes between healthy human individuals. Germline CDR1 and CDR2: SGHAT and FQNNGV. The CDR3 spans 14 residues. The ends were cut back, 5 bases at V and 10 bases at J, with 20 bases in the middle. Using immunoSEQ multiplex PCR, the repertoire was profiled, and TCRdb retains in-frame clones only, with some absent. The sample consists of 600,000 to 750,000 clones, 90% of them appearing once. Each donor was a Caucasian adult residing in Nashville, Tennessee. This clone was recorded at least ten times. Sample: memory CD8+ T cells from PBMCs. Subset specified: CD45RO+ cells pooled with CCR7-negative TemRA cells. The sequence was collected from a man younger than 35 in good health. Some clones in this sample may be carry-over from other donors' samples. This chain links TRBV11-2 with TRBJ1-1, with TRBD1 as a possible D gene (6 bases). DNA for the CDR3: TGTGCCAGCAGCCCCACCACGGGGGCGCGAGGAGCTTTCTTT. Amino acid sequence: CASSPTTGARGAFF.